The present T cell receptor (beta chain) was sequenced within a study of cytotoxic CD8 clonotypes in ibrutinib-treated CLL. Background on the study: Response was recorded as partial in some 24 patients and complete in 2; at median around 68 months, roughly 15 remained remitted and roughly 12 had progressed.

The study's findings and limits: Circulating CD8+ T-cell counts were tracked by baseline clonality, which exceeded that of age-matched healthy donors.

Genomic DNA in a quantity of about 2 micrograms was derived from cryopreserved PBMCs for TCR beta libraries. A 1 in 200,000 to 1 in 1 million T cell depth was the sequencing target. The data were produced by immunoSEQ multiplex PCR, yet TCRdb's version contains in-frame clones alone and is incomplete. This sample has more than 85,000 clones; 75% to 80% occur once, and the top ten carry around 23%. Trimming took 2 bases from V and 0 from J, leaving 3 bases between them. Germline V lookup: CDR1 WNHNN, CDR2 SYGVQD (reference sequence). The CDR3 length is 13 residues. There are a few counts of this clone. Its cognate antigen is unknown.

The chain couples TRBV10-1 to TRBJ2-3; D remains unclear. This clonotype was sampled from a human donor with chronic lymphocytic leukemia. The sequenced sample was PBMCs, obtained after 24 months of ibrutinib treatment. The DNA of the CDR3 is TGCGCCAGCAGTGAGAGAAGCACAGATACGCAGTATTTT. Protein sequence: CASSERSTDTQYF.